This entry describes one TCR beta chain. The sample is drawn from a study of T-cell memory formation after mild COVID-19. Background on the study: TCR clusters were mostly confined to one donor each.

One entry per CDR3 protein results from TCRdb running MiXCR on the 5' RACE reads. The sample contains hundreds of thousands of distinct CDR3 sequences, roughly 22% of which appear only once. The sample was PBMCs or a T cell subset sorted from them (not recorded which). The sequence derives from an adult woman who had mild COVID-19 (a few samples of this study predate the infection). Cell type and time point are not known.

The CDR3 region has the DNA TGTGCCAGCAGCTTCGCTCGGGGGGAGTACGAGCAGTACTTC. The encoded protein is CASSFARGEYEQYF. The rearrangement joins TRBV11-2 to TRBJ2-7; the match to TRBD2 covers 7 bases. The germline V gene encodes CDR1 SGHAT and CDR2 FQNNGV. V was clipped by 3 bases and J by 4 bases; unmatched bases: 6. This CDR3 is 14 amino acids long. The variable domain in full, completed from reference TRBV11-2 and TRBJ2-7, reads EAGVAQSPRYKIIEKRQSVAFWCNPISGHATLYWYQQILGQGPKLLIQFQNNGVVDDSQLPKDRFSAERLKGVDSTLKIQPAKLEDSAVYLCASSFARGEYEQYFGPGTRLTVT.